This TCR beta chain stems from a study of identical twins. TCRdb reprocessed the 5' RACE reads via MiXCR and lists one record per CDR3 protein. The table lists roughly 750,000 distinct CDR3 sequences, over 20% of them singletons. This clonotype came up a few times. Germline loops: CDR1 ENHRY, CDR2 SYGVKD. V lost 6 bases and J lost 7; bases outside the gene matches: 13. The CDR3 has 16 amino acids. The same sample was also used in a study of T cells expressing NK-cell markers. That work states: HCMV specificity was not established for the expanded NKG2C+ T cell clones.

The sample was PBMCs. This TCR was sampled from a woman aged 18-35 years in good health. The chain uses TRBV10-3 and TRBJ2-7; TRBD2 aligns across 12 bases. The CDR3 coding sequence is TGTGCCATCAGCAGGACTAGCGGGGCGGCTACGGGTGAGCAGTACTTC. Protein sequence: CAISRTSGAATGEQYF.